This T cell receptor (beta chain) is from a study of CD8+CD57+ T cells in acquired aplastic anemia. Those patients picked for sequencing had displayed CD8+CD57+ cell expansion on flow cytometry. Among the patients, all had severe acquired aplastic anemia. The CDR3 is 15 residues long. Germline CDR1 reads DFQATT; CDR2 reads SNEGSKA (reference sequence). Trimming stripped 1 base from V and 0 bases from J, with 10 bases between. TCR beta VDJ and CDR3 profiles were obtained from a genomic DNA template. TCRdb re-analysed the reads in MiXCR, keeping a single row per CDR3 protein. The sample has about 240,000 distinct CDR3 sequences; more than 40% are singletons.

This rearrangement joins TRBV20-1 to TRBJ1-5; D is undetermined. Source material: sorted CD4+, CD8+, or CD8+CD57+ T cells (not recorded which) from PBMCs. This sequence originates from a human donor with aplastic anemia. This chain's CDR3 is CSARGRFPSNQPQHF. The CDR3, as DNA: TGCAGTGCTAGAGGACGGTTCCCTAGCAATCAGCCCCAGCATTTT.